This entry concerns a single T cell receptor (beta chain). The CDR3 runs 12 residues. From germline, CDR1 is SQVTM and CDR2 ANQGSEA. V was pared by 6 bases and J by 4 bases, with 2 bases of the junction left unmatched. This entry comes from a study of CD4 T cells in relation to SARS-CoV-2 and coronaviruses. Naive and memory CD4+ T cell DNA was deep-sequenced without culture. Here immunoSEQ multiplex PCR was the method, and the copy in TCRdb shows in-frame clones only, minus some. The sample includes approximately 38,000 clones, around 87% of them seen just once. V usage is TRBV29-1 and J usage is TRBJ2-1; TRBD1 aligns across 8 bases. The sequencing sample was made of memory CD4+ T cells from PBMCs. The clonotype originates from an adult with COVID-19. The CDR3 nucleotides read TGCAGCGTAGGACAGGGTTACAATGAGCAGTTCTTC. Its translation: CSVGQGYNEQFF.